This TCR beta chain was identified in a study of shared clonotypes between healthy human individuals (TCRdb year 2020). About the full investigation: A couple of women and three men aged 18 to 49 years were included in the cohort. For each donor, CD4 naive and CD4 memory were each given three plates, CD8 naive was given two plates, and CD8 memory was given one plate. To estimate repertoire size and how much clonotype sharing occurs between individuals, the study deeply sequenced the blood TCR repertoires of several healthy adults. To increase sequencing depth and limit assay-specific biases, different laboratories used diverse techniques to prepare libraries and sequence TCR repertoires. Leukapheresis yielded between about 0.9 and 8.9 billion PBMCs per donor.

General conclusions and limits of the study: When several donors were compared, the shared fraction of clonotypes was roughly 5% for naive CD4, around 4% for naive CD8, 2.3% for memory CD4, and 0.4% for memory CD8. Higher generation probabilities were observed for clonotypes shared by all four sorted-subset donors than for non-shared clonotypes. Based on pairwise subsampling, the degree of clonotype sharing among donors was expected to be affected by sequencing depth. Naive subsets generally had larger estimated clonotype richness than memory subsets did. Incomplete sequencing was indicated by rarefaction of sorted-subset datasets, despite the large sequencing depth. Sampling was restricted to blood, and TCR repertoires in tissues likely differ from the TCR repertoires found in blood. Because the study included a small number of donors, the genetic and exposure-history diversity represented was limited.

Healthy HIV-negative adults with no recently reported acute infections or vaccinations were included as donors. Every donor was a Caucasian adult residing in Nashville, Tennessee, USA. CD4+ T cells were enriched by magnetic negative selection; naive cells were then positively selected on CD45RA, and the negative fraction formed the memory subset. After blood collection by leukapheresis, PBMCs were isolated using Ficoll-Histopaque density gradient centrifugation and then cryopreserved in the vapor phase of liquid nitrogen. Analytical flow cytometry was used to check the purity and quantity of every magnetically sorted T cell population. Genomic DNA was isolated from each sorted fraction and quantified by UV absorbance on a Nanodrop 2000c. Of note for this clone: There is no known antigen for this receptor. There are no base qualities to consult, and no much larger clone falls within one base. The sample has other DNA sequences that encode this CDR3 too.

Using the deep immunoSEQ assay, TCR CDR3 regions were amplified from genomic DNA by multiplex PCR. For each cell subset, the extracted genomic DNA was distributed evenly across all wells of several immunoSEQ 96-well plates, and each plate served as one replicate. Each replicate PCR for sorted subsets received about 0.2 ug genomic DNA, equal to tens of thousands of T cell genomes. Purified libraries were quantified with a Qubit 3.0 fluorometer, sized on a Bioanalyzer 2100, and re-quantified with the KAPA Library Quantification kit. Each immunoSEQ 96-well plate was sequenced on its own single-read 150-cycle Illumina NextSeq 550 flow cell. The paper's processing steps were these. The immunoSEQ output contained only junctional sequences without quality scores, so filtering could not match that applied to full-length reads. To assign V/J genes and CDR3, sequences were annotated against IMGT germline references using PyIR, a Python wrapper for IgBLAST v1.9. Reads were filtered out if the reads had weak V/J assignments (E-value above 1e-6), no CDR3, stop codons, out-of-frame junctions, or ambiguous translated residues. V3J clonotypes were defined by identical inferred V gene, J gene, and CDR3 amino acid sequence. Percentage overlap between repertoires was calculated by dividing the number of shared unique clonotypes by the size of the smaller repertoire. Richness of each repertoire was evaluated using RTK rarefaction, the Chao1 estimator, and Recon v2.1 estimates of unobserved clonotypes. Generation probabilities were computed with OLGA for all TCRbeta clonotypes obtained by the gDNA method from four donors. TCRdb limited this immuneACCESS table to in-frame rearrangements with V and J called. A share of clones is missing; checked studies link under half to unresolved V genes, and the rest is unexplained. V and J calls plus clone size are reproduced from that table; the DNA served to infer D and trimming. Recorded for this sample are fewer than 2.5 million clones; over 85% of them occurred a single time. The ten largest clones take up about 0.38% of the sample.

The germline V gene gives CDR1 as MNHEY and CDR2 as SVGAGI. Trimming costs V 0 bases and J 7 bases, and their ends lie 13 bases apart. The CDR3, cysteine through phenylalanine, is 15 amino acids long. CDR3 DNA is the only sequence kept; it has 45 bases, read in frame from the first base. The sample consisted of naive CD4+ T cells from PBMCs. The cell subset or site label for this specimen denotes: CD45RA+ positively selected. The receptor comes from a man younger than 30 in good health. Some clones in this sample may be carry-over from other donors' samples. The chain couples TRBV6-5 to TRBJ1-5; TRBD1 might be the D gene, on 6 matching bases. Here is the DNA: TGTGCCAGCAGTTACTCGGGCGGGAGGGGGCAGCCCCAGCATTTT. The translation is CASSYSGGRGQPQHF.